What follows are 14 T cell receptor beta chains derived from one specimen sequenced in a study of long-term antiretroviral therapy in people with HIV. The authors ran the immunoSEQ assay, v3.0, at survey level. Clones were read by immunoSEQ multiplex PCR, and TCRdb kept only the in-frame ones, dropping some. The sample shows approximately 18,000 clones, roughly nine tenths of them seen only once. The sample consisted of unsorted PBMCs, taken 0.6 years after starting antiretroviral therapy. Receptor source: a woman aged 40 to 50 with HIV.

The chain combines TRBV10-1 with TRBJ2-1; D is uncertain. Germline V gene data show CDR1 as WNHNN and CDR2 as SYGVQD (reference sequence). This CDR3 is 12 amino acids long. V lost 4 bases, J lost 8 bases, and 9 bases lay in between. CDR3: CASSGFKDEQFF. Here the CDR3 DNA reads TGCGCCAGCAGTGGTTTTAAGGATGAGCAGTTCTTC.

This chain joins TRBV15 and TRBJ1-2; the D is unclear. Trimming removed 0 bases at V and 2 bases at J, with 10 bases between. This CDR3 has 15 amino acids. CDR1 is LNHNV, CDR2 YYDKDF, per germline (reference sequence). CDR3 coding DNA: TGTGCCACCAGCAGAGATCTCTCAGCGAACTATGGCTACACCTTC. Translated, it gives CATSRDLSANYGYTF.

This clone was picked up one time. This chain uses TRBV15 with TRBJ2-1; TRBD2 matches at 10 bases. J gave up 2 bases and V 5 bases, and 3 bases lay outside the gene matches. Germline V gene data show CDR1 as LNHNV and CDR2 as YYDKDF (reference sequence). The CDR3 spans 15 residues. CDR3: CATSRSGGAYNEQFF. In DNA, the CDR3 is TGTGCCACCAGCCGAAGCGGGGGGGCCTACAATGAGCAGTTCTTC.

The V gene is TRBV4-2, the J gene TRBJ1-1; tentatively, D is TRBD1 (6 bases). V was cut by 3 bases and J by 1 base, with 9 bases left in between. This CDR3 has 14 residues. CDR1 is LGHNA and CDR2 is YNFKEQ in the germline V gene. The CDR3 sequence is CASSQDRRNTEAFF. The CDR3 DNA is TGTGCCAGCAGCCAGGACAGAAGGAACACTGAAGCTTTCTTT.

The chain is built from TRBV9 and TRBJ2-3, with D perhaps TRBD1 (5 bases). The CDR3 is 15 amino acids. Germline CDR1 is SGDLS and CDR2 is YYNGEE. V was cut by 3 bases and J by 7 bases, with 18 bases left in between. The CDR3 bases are TGTGCCAGCAGCGAGGGGCCGCCGGCCCTTTATACGCAGTATTTT. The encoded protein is CASSEGPPALYTQYF.

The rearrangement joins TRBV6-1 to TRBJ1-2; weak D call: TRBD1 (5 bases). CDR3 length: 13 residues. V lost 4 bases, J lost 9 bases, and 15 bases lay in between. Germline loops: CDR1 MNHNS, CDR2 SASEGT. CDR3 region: CASSVSGDQSYTF. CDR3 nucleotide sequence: TGTGCCAGCAGTGTCTCGGGGGATCAGAGCTACACCTTC.

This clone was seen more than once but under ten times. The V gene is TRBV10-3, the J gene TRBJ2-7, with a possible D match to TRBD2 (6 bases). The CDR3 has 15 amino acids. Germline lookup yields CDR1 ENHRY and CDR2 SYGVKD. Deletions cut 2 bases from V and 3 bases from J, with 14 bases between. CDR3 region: CAISEQDRGVYEQYF. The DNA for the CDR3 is TGTGCCATCAGTGAGCAGGACCGCGGGGTCTACGAGCAGTACTTC.

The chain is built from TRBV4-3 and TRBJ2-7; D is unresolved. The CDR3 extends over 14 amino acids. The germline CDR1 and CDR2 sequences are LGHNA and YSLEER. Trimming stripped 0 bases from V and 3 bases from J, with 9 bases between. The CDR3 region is CASSQDSRSYEQYF. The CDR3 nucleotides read TGCGCCAGCAGCCAAGATTCCAGGAGCTACGAGCAGTACTTC.

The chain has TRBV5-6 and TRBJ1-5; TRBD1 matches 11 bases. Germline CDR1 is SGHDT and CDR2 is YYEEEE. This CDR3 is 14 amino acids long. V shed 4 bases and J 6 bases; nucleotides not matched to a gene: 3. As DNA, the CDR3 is TGTGCCAGCAGCGGGGGACAGGGGGGTCAGCCCCAGCATTTT. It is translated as CASSGGQGGQPQHF.

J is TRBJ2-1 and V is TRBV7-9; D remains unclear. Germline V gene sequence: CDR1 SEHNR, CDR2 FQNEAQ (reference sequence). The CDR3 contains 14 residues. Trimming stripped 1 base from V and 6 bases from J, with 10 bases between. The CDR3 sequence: CASSLGGFGNEQFF. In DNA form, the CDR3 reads TGTGCCAGCAGCTTAGGCGGATTCGGCAATGAGCAGTTCTTC.

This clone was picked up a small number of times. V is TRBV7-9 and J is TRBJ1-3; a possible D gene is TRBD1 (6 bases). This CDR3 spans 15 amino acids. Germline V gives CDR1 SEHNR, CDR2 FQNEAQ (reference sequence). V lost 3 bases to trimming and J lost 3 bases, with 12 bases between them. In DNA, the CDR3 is TGTGCCAGCAGCTTTGGTACAGGGCTTGGAAACACCATATATTTT. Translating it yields CASSFGTGLGNTIYF.

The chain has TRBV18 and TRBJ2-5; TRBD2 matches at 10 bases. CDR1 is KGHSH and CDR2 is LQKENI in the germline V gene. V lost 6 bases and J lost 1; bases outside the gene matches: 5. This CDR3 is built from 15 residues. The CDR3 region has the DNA TGTGCCAGCTCGCTAGCGGGGGCTCTCCAAGAGACCCAGTACTTC. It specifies CASSLAGALQETQYF.

DNA for the CDR3: TGCGCCAGCAGCCCTGGAGGAGGGTTGGGGAGATCACCCCTCCACTTT. Protein product: CASSPGGGLGRSPLHF. The genes are TRBV5-1 and TRBJ1-6; no definite D call. Germline CDR1 and CDR2: SGHRS and YFSETQ. The V and J ends lost 4 bases and 10 bases respectively, with 21 bases between them. CDR3 length: 16 amino acids.

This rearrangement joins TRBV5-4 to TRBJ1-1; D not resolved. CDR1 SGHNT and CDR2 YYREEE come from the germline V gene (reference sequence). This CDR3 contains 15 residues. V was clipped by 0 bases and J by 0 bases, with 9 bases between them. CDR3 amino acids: CASSLDVAVNTEAFF. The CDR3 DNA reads TGTGCCAGCAGCTTGGATGTCGCAGTGAACACTGAAGCTTTCTTT.